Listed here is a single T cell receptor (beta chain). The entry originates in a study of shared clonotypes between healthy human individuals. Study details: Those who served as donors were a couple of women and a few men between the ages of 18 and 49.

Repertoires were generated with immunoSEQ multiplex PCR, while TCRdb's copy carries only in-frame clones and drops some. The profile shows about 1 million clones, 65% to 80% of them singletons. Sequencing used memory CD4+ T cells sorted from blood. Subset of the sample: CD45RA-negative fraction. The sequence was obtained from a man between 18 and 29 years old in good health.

DNA for the CDR3: TGCGCCAGCAAGAACCCGACTAGCGGGATATGGGATACGCAGTATTTT. It codes for CASKNPTSGIWDTQYF. This chain links TRBV10-2 with TRBJ2-3, with 11 bases that match TRBD2. The length of the CDR3 is 16 residues. V dropped 7 bases and J dropped 6; count of bases not matched to a gene: 12. Germline V gives CDR1 WSHSY, CDR2 SAAADI.